The clone carrying this T cell receptor beta chain was counted between two and nine times. Its antigen is not identified. The source of the sample is a study of CD8 T cells in ankylosing spondylitis. Overall study results and limits: Characteristic of ankylosing spondylitis blood, it appeared, was a TCR beta motif comprising eight highly homologous variants. Disease-linked clones displayed a CD8+ phenotype and appeared relatively rarely in peripheral blood. Reactive arthritis synovial fluid and blood previously showed some of these motif variants. Disease-associated clones were reportedly significantly overrepresented in matched ankylosing spondylitis synovial fluid.

Germline V gives CDR1 DFQATT, CDR2 SNEGSKA (reference sequence). There are 13 residues in the CDR3. V was trimmed by 4 bases and J by 0 bases, leaving 7 bases between them. Construction of TCR beta libraries was performed using quantitative 5'-RACE with molecular barcodes. TCRdb recomputed calls from the 5' RACE reads with MiXCR, one row per CDR3 protein. Of fewer than 450,000 distinct CDR3 sequences listed, 15% to 20% are singletons. The TCR sequence derives from a male donor with ankylosing spondylitis. The V and J genes are TRBV20-1 and TRBJ2-1; D is undetermined. The sequenced material came from blood, either unsorted or a sorted T cell fraction (not recorded which). The DNA of the CDR3 is TGCAGTGCTACCGGAGACTCCTACAATGAGCAGTTCTTC. Its translation is CSATGDSYNEQFF.